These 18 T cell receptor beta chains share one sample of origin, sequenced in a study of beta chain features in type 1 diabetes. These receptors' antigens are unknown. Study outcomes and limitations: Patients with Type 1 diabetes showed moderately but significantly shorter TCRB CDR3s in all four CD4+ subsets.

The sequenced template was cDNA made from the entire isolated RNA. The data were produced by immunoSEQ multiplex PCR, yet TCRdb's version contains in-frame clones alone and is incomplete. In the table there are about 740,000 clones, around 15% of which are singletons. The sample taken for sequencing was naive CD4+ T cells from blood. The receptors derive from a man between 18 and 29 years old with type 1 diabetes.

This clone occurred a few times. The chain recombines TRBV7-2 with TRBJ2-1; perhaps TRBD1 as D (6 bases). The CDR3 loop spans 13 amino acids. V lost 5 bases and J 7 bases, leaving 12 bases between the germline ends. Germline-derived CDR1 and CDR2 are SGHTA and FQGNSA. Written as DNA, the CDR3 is TGTGCCAGCAGCCAAAACAGGGAAAATGAGCAGTTCTTC. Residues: CASSQNRENEQFF.

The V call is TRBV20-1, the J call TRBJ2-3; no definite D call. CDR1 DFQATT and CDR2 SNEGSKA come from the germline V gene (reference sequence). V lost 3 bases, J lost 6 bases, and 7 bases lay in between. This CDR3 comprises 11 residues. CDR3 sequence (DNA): TGCAGTGCTAGCCCCCCGGATACGCAGTATTTT. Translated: CSASPPDTQYF.

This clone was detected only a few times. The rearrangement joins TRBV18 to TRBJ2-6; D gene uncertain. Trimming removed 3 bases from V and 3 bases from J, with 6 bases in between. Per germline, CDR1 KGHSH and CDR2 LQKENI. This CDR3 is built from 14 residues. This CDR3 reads CASSPSGGANVLTF. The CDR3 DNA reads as TGTGCCAGCTCACCGTCCGGTGGGGCCAACGTCCTGACTTTC.

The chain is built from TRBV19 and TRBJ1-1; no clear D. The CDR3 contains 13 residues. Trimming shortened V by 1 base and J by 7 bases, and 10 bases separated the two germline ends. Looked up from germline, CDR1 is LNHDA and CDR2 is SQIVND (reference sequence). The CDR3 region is CASSIGDWGEAFF. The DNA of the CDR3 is TGTGCCAGTAGTATAGGGGATTGGGGTGAAGCTTTCTTT.

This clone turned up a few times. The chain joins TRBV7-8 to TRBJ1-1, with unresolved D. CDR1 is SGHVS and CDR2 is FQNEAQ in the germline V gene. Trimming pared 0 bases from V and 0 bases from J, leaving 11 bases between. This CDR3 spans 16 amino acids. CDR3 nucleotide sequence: TGTGCCAGCAGCTTAGCCCCAGGTCGCATGAACACTGAAGCTTTCTTT. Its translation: CASSLAPGRMNTEAFF.

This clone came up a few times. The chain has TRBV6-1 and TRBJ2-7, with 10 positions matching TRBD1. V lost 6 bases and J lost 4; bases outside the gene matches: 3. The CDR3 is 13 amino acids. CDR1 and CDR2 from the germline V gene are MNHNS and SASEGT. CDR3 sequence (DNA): TGTGCCAGCAGACCGGGACAGGGGTACGAGCAGTACTTC. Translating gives CASRPGQGYEQYF.

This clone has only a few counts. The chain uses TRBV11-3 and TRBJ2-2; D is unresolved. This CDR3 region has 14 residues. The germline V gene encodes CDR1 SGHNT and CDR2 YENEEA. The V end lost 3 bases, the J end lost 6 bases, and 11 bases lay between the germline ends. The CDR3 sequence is CASSLGGPAGELFF. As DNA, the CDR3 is TGTGCCAGCAGCTTGGGCGGCCCAGCCGGGGAGCTGTTTTTT.

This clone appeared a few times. The DNA of the CDR3 is TGTGCCAGCGGCACCTACGAGCAGTACTTC. Translating it yields CASGTYEQYF. The chain links TRBV27 to TRBJ2-5; D remains ambiguous. The J call is uncertain, as TRBJ2-7 better fits the DNA end. The CDR3 is made up of 10 amino acids. Germline V gene data show CDR1 as MNHEY and CDR2 as SMNVEV (reference sequence).

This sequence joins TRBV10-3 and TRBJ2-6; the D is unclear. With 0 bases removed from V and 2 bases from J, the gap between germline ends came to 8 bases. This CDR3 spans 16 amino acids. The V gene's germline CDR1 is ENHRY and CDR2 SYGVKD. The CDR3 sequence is CAISESDSAGANVLTF. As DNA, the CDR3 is TGTGCCATCAGTGAGTCCGACTCGGCTGGGGCCAACGTCCTGACTTTC.

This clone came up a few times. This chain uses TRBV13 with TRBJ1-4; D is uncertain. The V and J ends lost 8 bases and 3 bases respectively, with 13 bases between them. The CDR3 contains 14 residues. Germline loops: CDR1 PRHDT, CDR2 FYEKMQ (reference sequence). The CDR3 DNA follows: TGTGCCAGCCGGACCGAAGCCTCTAATGAAAAACTGTTTTTT. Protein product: CASRTEASNEKLFF.

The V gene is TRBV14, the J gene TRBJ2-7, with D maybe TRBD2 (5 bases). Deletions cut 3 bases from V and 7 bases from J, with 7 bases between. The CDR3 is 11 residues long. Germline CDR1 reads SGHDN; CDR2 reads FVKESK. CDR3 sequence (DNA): TGTGCCAGCAGCCACGGGGAGGAGCAGTACTTC. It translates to CASSHGEEQYF.

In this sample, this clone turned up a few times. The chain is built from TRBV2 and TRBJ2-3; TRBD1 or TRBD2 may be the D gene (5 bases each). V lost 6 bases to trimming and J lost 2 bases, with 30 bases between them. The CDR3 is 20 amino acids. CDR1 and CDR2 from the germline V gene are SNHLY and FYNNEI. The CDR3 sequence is CASRGRLPGPPTPYTDTQYF. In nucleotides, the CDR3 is TGTGCCAGCAGGGGACGGCTACCGGGACCCCCTACCCCCTACACAGATACGCAGTATTTT.

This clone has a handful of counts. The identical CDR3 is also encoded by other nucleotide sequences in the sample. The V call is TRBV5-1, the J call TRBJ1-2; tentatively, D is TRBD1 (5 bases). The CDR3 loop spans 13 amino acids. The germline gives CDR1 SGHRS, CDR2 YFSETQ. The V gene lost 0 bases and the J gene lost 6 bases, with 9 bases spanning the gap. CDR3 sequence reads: CASSLGQGDGYTF. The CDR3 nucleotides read TGCGCCAGCAGCTTGGGCCAGGGAGATGGCTACACCTTC.

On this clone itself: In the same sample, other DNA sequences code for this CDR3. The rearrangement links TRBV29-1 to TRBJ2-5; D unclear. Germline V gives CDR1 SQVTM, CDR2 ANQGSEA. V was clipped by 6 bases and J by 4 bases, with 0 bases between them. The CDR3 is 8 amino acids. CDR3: CSVETQYF. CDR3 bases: TGCAGCGTAGAGACCCAGTACTTC.

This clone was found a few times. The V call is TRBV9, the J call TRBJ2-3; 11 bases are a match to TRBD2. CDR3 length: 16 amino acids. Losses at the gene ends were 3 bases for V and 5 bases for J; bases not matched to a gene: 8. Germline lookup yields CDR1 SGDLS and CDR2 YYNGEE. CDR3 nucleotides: TGTGCCAGCAGCGCCAGTAGCGGGGGGGCCGGAGATACGCAGTATTTT. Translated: CASSASSGGAGDTQYF.

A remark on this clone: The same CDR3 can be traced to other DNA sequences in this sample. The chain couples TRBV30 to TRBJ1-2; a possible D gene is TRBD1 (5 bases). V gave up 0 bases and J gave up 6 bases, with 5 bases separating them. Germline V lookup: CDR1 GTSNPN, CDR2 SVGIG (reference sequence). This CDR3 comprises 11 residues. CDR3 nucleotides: TGTGCCTGGAGTGTAGGGGATGGCTACACCTTC. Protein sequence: CAWSVGDGYTF. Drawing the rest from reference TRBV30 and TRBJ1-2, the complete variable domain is SQTIHQWPATLVQPVGSPLSLECTVEGTSNPNLYWYRQAAGRGLQLLFYSVGIGQISSEVPQNLSASRPQDRQFILSSKKLLLSDSGFYLCAWSVGDGYTFGSGTRLTVV.

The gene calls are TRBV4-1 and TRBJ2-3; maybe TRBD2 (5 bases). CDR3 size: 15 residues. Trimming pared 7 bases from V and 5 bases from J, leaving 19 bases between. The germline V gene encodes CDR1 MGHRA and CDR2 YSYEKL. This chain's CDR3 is CASTTFTGKEDTQYF. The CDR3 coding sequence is TGCGCCAGCACCACATTTACCGGGAAGGAAGATACGCAGTATTTT.

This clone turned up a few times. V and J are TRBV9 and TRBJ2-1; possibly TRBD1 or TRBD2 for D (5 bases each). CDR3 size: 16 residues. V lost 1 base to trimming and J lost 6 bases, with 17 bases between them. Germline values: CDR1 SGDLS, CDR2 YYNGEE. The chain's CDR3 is CASSVLGSGTLNEQFF. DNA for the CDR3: TGTGCCAGCAGCGTACTCGGATCCGGGACCCTCAATGAGCAGTTCTTC.